One sample yielded the 30 T cell receptor beta chains listed below, sequenced in a study of blood T cell repertoires in COVID-19. Data came from immunoSEQ multiplex PCR; TCRdb stores just in-frame clones and leaves some out. Among some 70,000 clones listed, approximately 91% were seen once. The specimen sequenced was peripheral blood. These receptors were obtained from a human donor with active COVID-19. The donor label of this sample is uncertain.

The V gene is TRBV18, the J gene TRBJ2-5, with a weak D call TRBD2 (6 bases). The CDR3 runs 14 residues. V gave up 0 bases and J gave up 5 bases, with 10 bases separating them. From germline, CDR1 is KGHSH and CDR2 LQKENI. Here the CDR3 DNA reads TGTGCCAGCTCACCACCGACTAGGATTGAGACCCAGTACTTC. Amino acids: CASSPPTRIETQYF.

Note on this clone: This same CDR3 is encoded by further DNA sequences in the sample. This sequence joins TRBV6-4 and TRBJ2-3; 12 nucleotides align to TRBD2. CDR1 is MRHNA, CDR2 SNTAGT, per germline. V lost 2 bases, J lost 3 bases, and 0 bases stayed unmatched. This CDR3 comprises 15 residues. The CDR3 DNA follows: TGTGCCAGCAGTGACGGGACTAGCGGGACAGATACGCAGTATTTT. Amino acids: CASSDGTSGTDTQYF.

This clone was seen a single time. V and J are TRBV24-1 and TRBJ2-5; D ambiguous. The CDR3 has 13 residues. The V gene lost 7 bases and the J gene lost 6 bases, with 14 bases spanning the gap. CDR1 and CDR2 (germline): KGHDR, SFDVKD. DNA for the CDR3: TGTGCCACCAGAGCAAATGGAGAGCAGACCCAGTACTTC. Protein: CATRANGEQTQYF.

V is TRBV9 and J is TRBJ2-2, with 10 bases fitting TRBD2. The germline V gene encodes CDR1 SGDLS and CDR2 YYNGEE. Unmatched junction bases numbered 18, after V lost 4 bases and J lost 6 bases. The CDR3 length is 19 residues. The CDR3 sequence: CASSQGALAGVDGAGELFF. For the CDR3, the DNA is TGTGCCAGCAGCCAAGGGGCGCTAGCGGGAGTGGATGGGGCCGGGGAGCTGTTTTTT.

This chain links TRBV6-5 with TRBJ2-3, with D tentatively TRBD2 (6 bases). V lost 4 bases and J lost 8, with 22 bases in between. This CDR3 has 16 amino acids. Per the germline V gene, CDR1 is MNHEY and CDR2 is SVGAGI. CDR3 amino acids: CASSSIKDYGISTQYF. DNA of the CDR3: TGTGCCAGCAGTTCCATAAAGGACTATGGGATAAGTACGCAGTATTTT.

The chain combines TRBV6-5 with TRBJ2-7; TRBD1 agrees at 7 bases. The CDR3 runs to 13 residues. Germline assignment: CDR1 MNHEY and CDR2 SVGAGI. The V gene end was trimmed by 2 bases and the J gene end by 3 bases; junction bases not matched to a gene: 1. The CDR3 here is CASSYGTDYEQYF. The CDR3 region has the DNA TGTGCCAGCAGTTACGGGACAGACTACGAGCAGTACTTC.

The chain has TRBV5-1 and TRBJ2-1; 9 bases are shared with TRBD2. Germline CDR1 and CDR2: SGHRS and YFSETQ. V lost 0 bases and J lost 4; bases outside the gene matches: 5. This CDR3 comprises 16 residues. CDR3 amino acids: CASSLGGTSQYNEQFF. CDR3 sequence (DNA): TGCGCCAGCAGCTTGGGGGGGACTAGCCAATACAATGAGCAGTTCTTC.

The rearrangement uses TRBV2 and TRBJ2-3; the D is unclear. This CDR3 contains 14 residues. The V gene's germline CDR1 is SNHLY and CDR2 FYNNEI. V was trimmed by 6 bases and J by 0 bases, leaving 10 bases between them. CDR3 nucleotide sequence: TGTGCCAGCAGCCAGCTGAGGAGCACAGATACGCAGTATTTT. Translation: CASSQLRSTDTQYF. Supplemented by reference TRBV2 and TRBJ2-3, the full variable domain reads EPEVTQTPSHQVTQMGQEVILRCVPISNHLYFYWYRQILGQKVEFLVSFYNNEISEKSEIFDDQFSVERPDGSNFTLKIRSTKLEDSAMYFCASSQLRSTDTQYFGPGTRLTVL.

J is TRBJ1-6 and V is TRBV7-2; D call uncertain. With 4 bases removed from V and 6 bases from J, the gap between germline ends came to 10 bases. The CDR3 totals 14 residues. Germline CDR1 is SGHTA and CDR2 is FQGNSA. The CDR3, as DNA: TGTGCCAGCAGCTATCTAGGTCCTAATTCACCCCTCCACTTT. Protein: CASSYLGPNSPLHF. The whole variable domain, remainder taken from reference TRBV7-2 and TRBJ1-6, is GAGVSQSPSNKVTEKGKDVELRCDPISGHTALYWYRQSLGQGLEFLIYFQGNSAPDKSGLPSDRFSAERTGGSVSTLTIQRTQQEDSAVYLCASSYLGPNSPLHFGNGTRLTVT.

The rearrangement links TRBV11-2 to TRBJ2-3, with D hard to call. CDR3 length: 14 residues. Germline V gene lookup returns CDR1 SGHAT and CDR2 FQNNGV. The germline V and J ends were trimmed by 5 bases and 2 bases, with 11 bases remaining between them. CDR3 in amino acids: CASSLGPSTDTQYF. The CDR3 DNA sequence: TGTGCCAGCAGCCTGGGCCCTTCCACAGATACGCAGTATTTT.

The J gene is TRBJ2-3, the V gene TRBV5-1; the D gene is possibly TRBD1 (6 bases). There are 16 residues in the CDR3. Germline V gene data show CDR1 as SGHRS and CDR2 as YFSETQ. The V gene lost 0 bases and the J gene lost 0 bases, with 11 bases spanning the gap. CDR3 residues: CASSLGGHTSTDTQYF. In DNA form, the CDR3 reads TGCGCCAGCAGCTTGGGGGGACATACTAGCACAGATACGCAGTATTTT.

V usage is TRBV6-2 or TRBV6-3 and J usage is TRBJ2-1; 11 bases fit TRBD2. The CDR3 totals 15 residues. The germline V gene encodes CDR1 MNHEY and CDR2 SVGEGT. J lost 7 bases, V lost 2 bases, and 4 bases had no gene match. CDR3 sequence: CASSYTSGSRNEQFF. The CDR3, as DNA: TGTGCCAGCAGTTACACTAGCGGGAGTAGAAATGAGCAGTTCTTC.

The V call is TRBV7-2, the J call TRBJ2-7, with D maybe TRBD2 (6 bases). The CDR3 has 14 amino acids. The germline V gene has CDR1 SGHTA and CDR2 FQGNSA. Trimming cost V 5 bases and J 0 bases, with 11 bases left between them. The CDR3 loop reads CASSDAGLSYEQYF. The CDR3 region has the DNA TGTGCCAGCAGCGATGCGGGGCTCTCCTACGAGCAGTACTTC.

The genes are TRBV27 and TRBJ2-1; D is perhaps TRBD1 (6 bases). The ends were cut back, 1 base at V and 1 base at J, with 8 bases in the middle. Germline lookup yields CDR1 MNHEY and CDR2 SMNVEV (reference sequence). The length of the CDR3 is 15 residues. CDR3 bases: TGTGCCAGCAGTTTATACAGGGTTTCCTACAATGAGCAGTTCTTC. As protein: CASSLYRVSYNEQFF.

This chain links TRBV6-5 with TRBJ1-4; D is undetermined. Germline CDR1 and CDR2: MNHEY and SVGAGI. The CDR3 loop spans 13 amino acids. Trimming shortened V by 6 bases and J by 0 bases, and 5 bases separated the two germline ends. CDR3 sequence: CASSRTTNEKLFF. CDR3 DNA sequence: TGTGCCAGCAGCAGGACAACTAATGAAAAACTGTTTTTT.

The CDR3 sequence is CASSLRSSTDTQYF. CDR3 nucleotide sequence: TGTGCCAGCAGCTTGCGTTCTAGCACAGATACGCAGTATTTT. The V gene is TRBV7-2, the J gene TRBJ2-3; D gene unclear. The CDR3 extends over 14 amino acids. Germline CDR1 and CDR2: SGHTA and FQGNSA. Deletions cut 3 bases from V and 0 bases from J, with 7 bases between. Full variable domain (remainder filled in from reference TRBV7-2 and TRBJ2-3): GAGVSQSPSNKVTEKGKDVELRCDPISGHTALYWYRQSLGQGLEFLIYFQGNSAPDKSGLPSDRFSAERTGGSVSTLTIQRTQQEDSAVYLCASSLRSSTDTQYFGPGTRLTVL.

J is TRBJ2-2 and V is TRBV3-1 (or the pseudogene TRBV3-2); 13 nucleotides align to TRBD2. The CDR3 is 17 residues long. V was clipped by 4 bases and J by 5 bases; unmatched bases: 7. The germline CDR1 and CDR2 sequences are LGHDT and YNNKEL (reference sequence). For the CDR3, the DNA is TGTGCCAGCAGCCCAGGACTAGCGGGAGTTGGGACCGGGGAGCTGTTTTTT. Its translation: CASSPGLAGVGTGELFF.

The rearrangement joins TRBV30 to TRBJ2-1; 8 bases are shared with TRBD2. Looked up from germline, CDR1 is GTSNPN and CDR2 is SVGIG (reference sequence). The V gene end was trimmed by 0 bases and the J gene end by 7 bases; junction bases not matched to a gene: 5. CDR3 size: 14 residues. CDR3 region: CAWSVRGGNNEQFF. The CDR3 DNA is TGTGCCTGGAGTGTACGGGGGGGAAATAATGAGCAGTTCTTC.

The chain links TRBV18 to TRBJ2-1; D is possibly TRBD2 (5 bases). Germline assignment: CDR1 KGHSH and CDR2 LQKENI. The V end was cut by 3 bases, the J end by 4 bases, with 19 bases between. The CDR3 sequence is 17 residues long. DNA for the CDR3: TGTGCCAGCTCACCGGGTTTAGAGCGGAACCTATACAATGAGCAGTTCTTC. Translating gives CASSPGLERNLYNEQFF.

This chain connects TRBV19 to TRBJ2-3; the D is unclear. This CDR3 contains 13 residues. V was trimmed by 5 bases and J by 2 bases, leaving 8 bases between them. Germline V gives CDR1 LNHDA, CDR2 SQIVND (reference sequence). In DNA form, the CDR3 reads TGTGCCAGTAGTCCAGGCTTCACAGATACGCAGTATTTT. Translated: CASSPGFTDTQYF.

The V gene is TRBV25-1, the J gene TRBJ2-2; 9 nucleotides align to TRBD2. This CDR3 comprises 16 residues. Trimming at V came to 4 bases and at J to 2 bases, leaving 5 bases not matched to a gene. Germline V gene data show CDR1 as MGHDK and CDR2 as SYGVNS. CDR3: CASSGLAGPNTGELFF. Here the CDR3 DNA reads TGTGCCAGCAGTGGCCTAGCGGGACCCAACACCGGGGAGCTGTTTTTT. The whole variable domain, filled in from reference TRBV25-1 and TRBJ2-2, reads EADIYQTPRYLVIGTGKKITLECSQTMGHDKMYWYQQDPGMELHLIHYSYGVNSTEKGDLSSESTVSRIRTEHFPLTLESARPSHTSQYLCASSGLAGPNTGELFFGEGSRLTVL.

The genes are TRBV20-1 and TRBJ1-3, with D perhaps TRBD1 (5 bases). This CDR3 comprises 14 residues. V gave up 3 bases and J gave up 0 bases, with 9 bases separating them. Germline loops: CDR1 DFQATT, CDR2 SNEGSKA (reference sequence). CDR3 bases: TGCAGTGCTAGTGACCAGGGCTCTGGAAACACCATATATTTT. Its translation: CSASDQGSGNTIYF.

The V call is TRBV15, the J call TRBJ1-2, with TRBD1 as a possible D gene (5 bases). The CDR3 runs 15 residues. Trimming cost V 0 bases and J 6 bases, with 14 bases left between them. Germline V gene data show CDR1 as LNHNV and CDR2 as YYDKDF (reference sequence). The CDR3 DNA is TGTGCCACCAGCAGAGATCGGGCAGGAGGGGATGGCTACACCTTC. Its translation is CATSRDRAGGDGYTF.

This rearrangement joins TRBV6-5 to TRBJ2-7; 10 nucleotides agree with TRBD1. V lost 7 bases, J lost 4 bases, and 10 bases stayed unmatched. The CDR3 runs to 15 residues. CDR1 and CDR2 from the germline V gene are MNHEY and SVGAGI. CDR3 coding DNA: TGTGCCAGCACCAAATCCCGGGACAGGGGTTACGAGCAGTACTTC. This gives the protein CASTKSRDRGYEQYF.

The chain recombines TRBV28 with TRBJ1-1; D perhaps matches TRBD1 (5 bases). V lost 2 bases and J lost 4, with 17 bases in between. Germline CDR1 is MDHEN and CDR2 is SYDVKM. The CDR3 contains 16 residues. The CDR3 here is CASSLGVSGDGTEAFF. The CDR3 bases are TGTGCCAGCAGTTTAGGAGTTTCGGGGGATGGCACTGAAGCTTTCTTT.

The chain employs TRBV6-5 and TRBJ1-2; D is ambiguous. This CDR3 spans 12 amino acids. Germline CDR1 MNHEY, CDR2 SVGAGI. The V and J ends lost 5 bases and 5 bases respectively, with 9 bases between them. CDR3 coding DNA: TGTGCCAGCAGTCGTAGTCGATATGGCTACACCTTC. Translating gives CASSRSRYGYTF.

The rearrangement uses TRBV28 and TRBJ1-2, with a weak D call TRBD1 (5 bases). The CDR3 is 12 amino acids. Germline CDR1 is MDHEN and CDR2 is SYDVKM. The V end lost 8 bases, the J end lost 4 bases, and 11 bases lay between the germline ends. Here the CDR3 DNA reads TGTGCCAGCCATCCCCAGGGCTATGGCTACACCTTC. This sequence encodes CASHPQGYGYTF.

This chain joins TRBV11-2 and TRBJ2-5, with TRBD1 as a possible D gene (7 bases). This CDR3 has 16 amino acids. Germline assignment: CDR1 SGHAT and CDR2 FQNNGV. Trimming took 5 bases from V and 2 from J, leaving 18 bases between them. CDR3 sequence: CASSPGQRAGQETQYF. The CDR3 DNA reads as TGTGCCAGCAGCCCGGGACAGCGGGCGGGACAAGAGACCCAGTACTTC.

This chain connects TRBV18 to TRBJ1-1; 7 bases are shared with TRBD1. The trim removed 2 bases at V and 8 bases at J, leaving 14 bases unmatched. The CDR3 length is 16 residues. Per germline, CDR1 KGHSH and CDR2 LQKENI. The CDR3 is CASSPMTGPWSGEAFF. The CDR3, as DNA: TGTGCCAGCTCACCAATGACAGGGCCTTGGTCGGGGGAAGCTTTCTTT.

V and J are TRBV9 and TRBJ2-3, with 9 bases identical to TRBD2. J gave up 6 bases and V 6 bases, and 11 bases lay outside the gene matches. Germline values: CDR1 SGDLS, CDR2 YYNGEE. CDR3 size: 15 residues. The CDR3 spells CASTPGLALQDTQYF. The DNA for the CDR3 is TGTGCCAGCACCCCGGGACTAGCCCTACAGGATACGCAGTATTTT.